This T cell receptor (beta chain) was observed in a study of blood T cell repertoires in COVID-19. Study as a whole: Sites across the United States, Italy and Spain contributed samples from acute and convalescent COVID-19. PBMCs, B-cell-depleted T cells, or T cells were the source of the cDNA or gDNA that made up the material.

As to this clone: The sample contains more than one DNA sequence encoding this CDR3.

Per the original methods: Researchers report that nucleated cell counts were estimated from reference gene primer amplification. Sequencing used immunoSEQ multiplex PCR; TCRdb keeps in-frame clones, though not all of them. The V and J calls and clone size come from that table; D and trimming were worked out from the DNA. The sample records under 450,000 clones, roughly 90% being singletons. Seattle patients were enrolled while actively infected and followed longitudinally. V was shortened by 4 bases and J by 3 bases, with 10 bases between the two germline ends. Germline CDR1 and CDR2: SEHNR and FQNEAQ (reference sequence). This CDR3 contains 14 residues.

Sequenced sample: peripheral blood. This clonotype was obtained from a woman in her forties with COVID-19, enrolled during active disease. The chain employs TRBV7-9 and TRBJ1-5; possible D gene TRBD1, 5 bases. The CDR3 sequence is CASSSDSSNQPQHF. The CDR3 bases are TGTGCCAGCAGCTCCGACAGCTCCAATCAGCCCCAGCATTTT.